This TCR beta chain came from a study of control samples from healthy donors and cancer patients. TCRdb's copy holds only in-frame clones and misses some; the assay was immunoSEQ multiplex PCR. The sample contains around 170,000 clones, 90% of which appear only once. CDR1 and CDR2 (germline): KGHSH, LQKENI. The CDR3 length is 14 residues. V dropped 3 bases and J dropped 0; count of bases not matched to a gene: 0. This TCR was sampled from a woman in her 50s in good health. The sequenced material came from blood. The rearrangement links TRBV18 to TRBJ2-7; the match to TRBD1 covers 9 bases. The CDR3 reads CASSPDRGSYEQYF. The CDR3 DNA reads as TGTGCCAGCTCACCGGACAGGGGCTCCTACGAGCAGTACTTC.